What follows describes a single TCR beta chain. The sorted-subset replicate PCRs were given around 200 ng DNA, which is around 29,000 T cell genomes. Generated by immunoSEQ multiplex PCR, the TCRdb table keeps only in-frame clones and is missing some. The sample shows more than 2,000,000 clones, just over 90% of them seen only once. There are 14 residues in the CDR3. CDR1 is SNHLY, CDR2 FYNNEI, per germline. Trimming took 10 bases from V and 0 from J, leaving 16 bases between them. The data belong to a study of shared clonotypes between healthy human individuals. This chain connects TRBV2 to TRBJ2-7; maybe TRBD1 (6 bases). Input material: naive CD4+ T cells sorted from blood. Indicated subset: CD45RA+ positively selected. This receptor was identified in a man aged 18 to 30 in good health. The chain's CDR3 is CAISGVESSYEQYF. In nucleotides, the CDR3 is TGTGCCATCTCAGGGGTTGAGAGCTCCTACGAGCAGTACTTC.